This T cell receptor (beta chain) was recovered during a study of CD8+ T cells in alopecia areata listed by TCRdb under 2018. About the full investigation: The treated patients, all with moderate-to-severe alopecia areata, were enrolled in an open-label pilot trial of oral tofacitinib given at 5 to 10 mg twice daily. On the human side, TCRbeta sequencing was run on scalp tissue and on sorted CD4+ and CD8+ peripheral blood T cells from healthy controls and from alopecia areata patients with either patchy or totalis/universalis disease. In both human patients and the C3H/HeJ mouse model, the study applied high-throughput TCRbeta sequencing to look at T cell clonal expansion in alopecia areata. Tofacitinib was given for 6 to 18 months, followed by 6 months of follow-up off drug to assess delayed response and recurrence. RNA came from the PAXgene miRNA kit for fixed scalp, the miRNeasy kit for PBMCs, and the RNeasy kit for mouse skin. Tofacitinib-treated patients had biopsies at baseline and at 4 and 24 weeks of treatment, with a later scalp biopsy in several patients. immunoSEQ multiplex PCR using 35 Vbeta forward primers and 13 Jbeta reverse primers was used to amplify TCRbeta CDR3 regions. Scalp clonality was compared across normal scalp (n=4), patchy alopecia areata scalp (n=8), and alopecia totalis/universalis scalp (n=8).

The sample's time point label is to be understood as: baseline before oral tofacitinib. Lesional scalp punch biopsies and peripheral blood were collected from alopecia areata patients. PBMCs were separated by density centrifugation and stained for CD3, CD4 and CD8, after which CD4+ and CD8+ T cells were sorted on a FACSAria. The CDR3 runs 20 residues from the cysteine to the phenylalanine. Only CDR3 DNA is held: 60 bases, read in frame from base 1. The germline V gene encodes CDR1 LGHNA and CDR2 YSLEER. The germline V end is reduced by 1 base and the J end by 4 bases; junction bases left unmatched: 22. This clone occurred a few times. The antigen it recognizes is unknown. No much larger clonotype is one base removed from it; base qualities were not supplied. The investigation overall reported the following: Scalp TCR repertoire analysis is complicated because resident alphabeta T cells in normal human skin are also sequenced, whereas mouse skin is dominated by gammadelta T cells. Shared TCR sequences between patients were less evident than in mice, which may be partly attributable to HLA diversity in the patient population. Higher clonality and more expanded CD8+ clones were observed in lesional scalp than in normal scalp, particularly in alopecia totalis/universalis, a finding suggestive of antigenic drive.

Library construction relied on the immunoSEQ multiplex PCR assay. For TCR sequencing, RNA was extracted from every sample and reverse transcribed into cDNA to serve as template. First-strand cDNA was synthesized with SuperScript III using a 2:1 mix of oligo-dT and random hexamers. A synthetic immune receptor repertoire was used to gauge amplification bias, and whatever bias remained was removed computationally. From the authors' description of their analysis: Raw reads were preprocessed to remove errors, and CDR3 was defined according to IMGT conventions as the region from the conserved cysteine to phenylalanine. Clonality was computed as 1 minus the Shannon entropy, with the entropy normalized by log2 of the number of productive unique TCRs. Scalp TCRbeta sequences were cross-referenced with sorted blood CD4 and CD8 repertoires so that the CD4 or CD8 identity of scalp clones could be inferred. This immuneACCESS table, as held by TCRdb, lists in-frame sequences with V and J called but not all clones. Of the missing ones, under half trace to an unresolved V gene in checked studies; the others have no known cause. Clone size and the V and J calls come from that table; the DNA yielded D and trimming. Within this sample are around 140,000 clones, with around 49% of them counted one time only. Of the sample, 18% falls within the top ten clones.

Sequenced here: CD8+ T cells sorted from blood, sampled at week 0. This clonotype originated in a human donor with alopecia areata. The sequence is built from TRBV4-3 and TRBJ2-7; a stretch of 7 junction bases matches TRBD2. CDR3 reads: CASSQVFGRAATTGGYEQYF. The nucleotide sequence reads TGCGCCAGCAGCCAAGTGTTTGGGAGGGCAGCCACGACCGGAGGATACGAGCAGTACTTC.